The 32 T cell receptor beta chains below all came from one sample that was sequenced in a study of vaccination and CD4 T cells after COVID-19. Sequencing of cultured CD4+ T cell DNA used the Oncomine TCR Beta short-read assay. TCRdb reanalysed the PCR reads using MiXCR and keeps one entry per CDR3 protein. Seen here are around 10,000 distinct CDR3 sequences, roughly 62% observed once, and the top ten hold 20% to 30%. Their specific antigens are unknown. Treatment specified: roughly nine-day PBMC culture with coronavirus spike peptide pools or control peptides (ViraFEST assay). The sample consisted of CD4+ T cells from blood, cultured in vitro. The receptors here all came from a human donor who had recovered from COVID-19.

CDR3 DNA: TGTGCCAGCAGCTTCGGCCAGACCGGGGAGCTGTTTTTT. Its translation: CASSFGQTGELFF. V and J are TRBV5-6 and TRBJ2-2; D is uncertain. This CDR3 is 13 amino acids long. From germline, CDR1 is SGHDT and CDR2 YYEEEE. The V and J ends lost 2 bases and 5 bases respectively, with 7 bases between them. The full variable domain, in which reference TRBV5-6 and TRBJ2-2 provide the parts outside the CDR3, is DAGVTQSPTHLIKTRGQQVTLRCSPKSGHDTVSWYQQALGQGPQFIFQYYEEEERQRGNFPDRFSGHQFPNYSSELNVNALLLGDSALYLCASSFGQTGELFFGEGSRLTVL.

This sequence joins TRBV7-9 and TRBJ2-7; 7 nucleotides line up with TRBD2. V gave up 4 bases and J gave up 6 bases; unmatched junction bases: 12. CDR3 length: 15 residues. The germline V gene has CDR1 SEHNR and CDR2 FQNEAQ (reference sequence). The CDR3 bases are TGTGCCAGCAGCTGGGCTACGCGGGAGAAGGGCGAGCAGTACTTC. Protein sequence: CASSWATREKGEQYF. The full variable domain, completed using reference TRBV7-9 and TRBJ2-7, is DTGVSQNPRHKITKRGQNVTFRCDPISEHNRLYWYRQTLGQGPEFLTYFQNEAQLEKSRLLSDRFSAERPKGSFSTLEIQRTEQGDSAMYLCASSWATREKGEQYFGPGTRLTVT.

The chain employs TRBV28 and TRBJ1-5; D gene uncertain. Trimming removed 1 base at V and 8 bases at J, with 6 bases between. Germline V gene lookup returns CDR1 MDHEN and CDR2 SYDVKM. The length of the CDR3 is 12 residues. The CDR3 loop is CASSLFFKPQHF. The CDR3 nucleotides read TGTGCCAGCAGTTTATTTTTTAAGCCCCAGCATTTT.

V gene TRBV18 combines with J gene TRBJ1-1; the D gene is possibly TRBD1 (5 bases). V gave up 0 bases and J gave up 4 bases, with 12 bases separating them. The CDR3 sequence is 15 residues long. CDR1 is KGHSH and CDR2 is LQKENI in the germline V gene. DNA of the CDR3: TGTGCCAGCTCACCACCGGGGCCGGGAGGCACTGAAGCTTTCTTT. This translates into CASSPPGPGGTEAFF.

The V and J genes are TRBV20-1 and TRBJ2-3; 10 bases line up with TRBD2. The CDR3 covers 14 residues. Germline V gives CDR1 DFQATT, CDR2 SNEGSKA (reference sequence). Trimming removed 6 bases from V and 1 base from J; junction bases left unmatched: 4. The CDR3, as DNA: TGCAGTGCGGGCGGGACTAGCGGCACAGATACGCAGTATTTT. It specifies CSAGGTSGTDTQYF.

The rearrangement uses TRBV27 and TRBJ1-2; D is undetermined. CDR1 and CDR2 (germline): MNHEY, SMNVEV (reference sequence). The ends were cut back, 0 bases at V and 4 bases at J, with 15 bases in the middle. This CDR3 has 16 amino acids. CDR3 loop: CASSLSVPPTAYGYTF. The DNA for the CDR3 is TGTGCCAGCAGTTTATCTGTACCCCCCACCGCCTATGGCTACACCTTC.

The J gene is TRBJ1-5, the V gene TRBV28, with D unclear. This CDR3 contains 14 residues. Germline CDR1 MDHEN, CDR2 SYDVKM. V gave up 7 bases and J gave up 2 bases, with 12 bases separating them. The CDR3 bases are TGTGCCAGCATCACGGGGTCTCGCAATCAGCCCCAGCATTTT. Translated: CASITGSRNQPQHF.

A single count supports this clonotype. The V and J genes are TRBV20-1 and TRBJ2-7, with 12 bases aligning to TRBD2. V was clipped by 5 bases and J by 4 bases; unmatched bases: 3. The CDR3 loop spans 13 amino acids. From germline, CDR1 is DFQATT and CDR2 SNEGSKA (reference sequence). The CDR3 loop is CSAGLAGRYEQYF. In nucleotides, the CDR3 is TGCAGTGCTGGACTAGCGGGAAGGTACGAGCAGTACTTC.

The rearrangement links TRBV7-9 to TRBJ1-1, with a possible D match to TRBD1 (6 bases). This CDR3 is 15 amino acids long. The V end lost 4 bases, the J end lost 1 base, and 13 bases lay between the germline ends. CDR1 is SEHNR, CDR2 FQNEAQ, per germline (reference sequence). The CDR3 region is CASSWSRDTNTEAFF. CDR3 nucleotide sequence: TGTGCCAGCAGCTGGTCCCGGGACACGAACACTGAAGCTTTCTTT.

The rearrangement uses TRBV2 and TRBJ2-1; 12 nucleotides align to TRBD2. The trim removed 4 bases at V and 9 bases at J, leaving 4 bases unmatched. In germline, CDR1 is SNHLY, CDR2 FYNNEI. The CDR3 covers 14 residues. The CDR3 here is CASSGLAGVVEQFF. In DNA form, the CDR3 reads TGTGCCAGCAGTGGACTAGCGGGAGTGGTTGAGCAGTTCTTC.

This clonotype was recorded a few times. This chain links TRBV20-1 with TRBJ2-2; D is possibly TRBD2 (5 bases). With 3 bases removed from V and 5 bases from J, the gap between germline ends came to 10 bases. Per the germline V gene, CDR1 is DFQATT and CDR2 is SNEGSKA (reference sequence). The CDR3 is made up of 13 amino acids. The CDR3 sequence: CSARDWRTGELFF. The CDR3 nucleotides are TGCAGTGCTAGGGACTGGAGGACCGGGGAGCTGTTTTTT.

The chain is built from TRBV28 and TRBJ2-2; perhaps TRBD2 as D (5 bases). The CDR3 sequence is 15 residues long. The ends were cut back, 6 bases at V and 4 bases at J, with 15 bases in the middle. Germline V gives CDR1 MDHEN, CDR2 SYDVKM. Here the CDR3 reads CASSAWTRVTGELFF. CDR3 DNA sequence: TGTGCCAGCAGCGCCTGGACGAGGGTCACCGGGGAGCTGTTTTTT.

The J gene is TRBJ2-5, the V gene TRBV7-9, with D perhaps matching TRBD1 (5 bases). Per the germline V gene, CDR1 is SEHNR and CDR2 is FQNEAQ (reference sequence). With 6 bases removed from V and 2 bases from J, the gap between germline ends came to 10 bases. This CDR3 spans 13 amino acids. CDR3 sequence (DNA): TGTGCCAGCAGGGACAAGGTTCAAGAGACCCAGTACTTC. It translates to CASRDKVQETQYF.

The chain is built from TRBV28 and TRBJ2-7; tentative D call: TRBD2 (6 bases). Germline loops: CDR1 MDHEN, CDR2 SYDVKM. V lost 9 bases, J lost 1 base, and 10 bases lay in between. The CDR3 is 12 residues long. DNA of the CDR3: TGTGCCAGTCAGAGCGGGTCCTACGAGCAGTACTTC. As protein: CASQSGSYEQYF.

This chain joins TRBV7-3 and TRBJ2-1, with a weak D call TRBD2 (7 bases). With 4 bases removed from V and 8 bases from J, the gap between germline ends came to 18 bases. Germline V lookup: CDR1 SGHTA, CDR2 FQGTGA. The CDR3 loop spans 15 amino acids. The CDR3 sequence: CASSSTGRGTDEQFF. The CDR3 DNA is TGTGCCAGCAGCTCTACAGGGAGGGGTACGGATGAGCAGTTCTTC.

V gene TRBV4-2 combines with J gene TRBJ1-2; D unresolved. The CDR3 runs to 17 residues. Germline-derived CDR1 and CDR2 are LGHNA and YNFKEQ. With 4 bases removed from V and 0 bases from J, the gap between germline ends came to 18 bases. The chain's CDR3 is CASSPTGQALSNYGYTF. The CDR3 coding sequence is TGTGCCAGCAGCCCGACCGGGCAGGCCCTCTCTAACTATGGCTACACCTTC.

The CDR3 region is CATSASGRVTDTQYF. The CDR3 DNA reads as TGTGCCACCAGTGCTAGCGGGAGGGTCACAGATACGCAGTATTTT. The rearrangement joins TRBV24-1 to TRBJ2-3; 12 bases map to TRBD2. Germline V lookup: CDR1 KGHDR, CDR2 SFDVKD. CDR3 size: 15 residues. Germline trimming cut 5 bases from V and 2 bases from J; bases unmatched to any gene: 1.

This chain connects TRBV5-1 to TRBJ1-1, with D maybe TRBD1 (5 bases). V shed 2 bases and J shed 5 bases, with 7 bases lying between them. There are 12 residues in the CDR3. CDR1 and CDR2 from the germline V gene are SGHRS and YFSETQ. The CDR3 region is CASSFGGTEAFF. CDR3 bases: TGCGCCAGCAGCTTCGGGGGAACTGAAGCTTTCTTT.

On this clonotype itself: One end of the junction does not line up with germline, which may come from a read error. The V call is TRBV6-1, the J call TRBJ1-5; 7 nucleotides line up with TRBD1. The CDR3 runs 15 residues. Per germline, CDR1 MNHNS and CDR2 SASEGT. CDR3 sequence (DNA): TGTGCCAGCAGAAATCAGGGGGTTAGCGATCAGCCCCAGCATTTT. It is translated as CASRNQGVSDQPQHF.

The chain has TRBV2 and TRBJ1-1; D remains unclear. V shed 8 bases and J shed 0 bases, with 10 bases lying between them. The germline CDR1 and CDR2 sequences are SNHLY and FYNNEI. The CDR3 length is 13 residues. In DNA form, the CDR3 reads TGTGCCAGCTTTTCAGAGTTGAACACTGAAGCTTTCTTT. Translated: CASFSELNTEAFF.

The rearrangement joins TRBV6-2 or TRBV6-3 to TRBJ2-7; D gene unclear. V lost 5 bases and J 0 bases, leaving 5 bases between the germline ends. The CDR3 is 12 amino acids. Germline V gene lookup returns CDR1 MNHEY and CDR2 SVGEGT. The CDR3 DNA reads as TGTGCCAGCAGTGCCAGCTCCTACGAGCAGTACTTC. Protein product: CASSASSYEQYF.

This rearrangement joins TRBV18 to TRBJ1-5, with D uncertain. The CDR3 runs 15 residues. Germline values: CDR1 KGHSH, CDR2 LQKENI. V was trimmed by 2 bases and J by 3 bases, leaving 11 bases between them. CDR3 nucleotides: TGTGCCAGCTCACCAGTATACGACCTCAATCAGCCCCAGCATTTT. This codes for CASSPVYDLNQPQHF.

This sequence joins TRBV7-9 and TRBJ2-7; TRBD2 is a possible D gene (6 bases). Germline V CDR1 and CDR2: SEHNR, FQNEAQ (reference sequence). The length of the CDR3 is 15 residues. The V gene lost 5 bases and the J gene lost 0 bases, with 14 bases spanning the gap. The CDR3 DNA follows: TGTGCCAGCAGCCCCCTGACTAGACACTCCTACGAGCAGTACTTC. Protein sequence: CASSPLTRHSYEQYF. The full variable domain, in which reference TRBV7-9 and TRBJ2-7 provide the parts outside the CDR3, is DTGVSQNPRHKITKRGQNVTFRCDPISEHNRLYWYRQTLGQGPEFLTYFQNEAQLEKSRLLSDRFSAERPKGSFSTLEIQRTEQGDSAMYLCASSPLTRHSYEQYFGPGTRLTVT.

The V gene is TRBV20-1, the J gene TRBJ1-5; a possible D gene is TRBD1 (5 bases). V lost 2 bases, J lost 5 bases, and 10 bases lay in between. This CDR3 has 13 residues. The V gene's germline CDR1 is DFQATT and CDR2 SNEGSKA (reference sequence). The CDR3 DNA reads as TGCAGTGCTAGACAGGGACGAGATCAGCCCCAGCATTTT. Residues: CSARQGRDQPQHF.

The chain couples TRBV27 to TRBJ2-3; TRBD1 matches 10 bases. The CDR3 has 16 residues. Germline V gene data show CDR1 as MNHEY and CDR2 as SMNVEV (reference sequence). The V and J ends lost 5 bases and 4 bases, in that order; junction bases with no gene match: 9. Here the CDR3 reads CASSDTPGQGPDTQYF. In DNA form, the CDR3 reads TGTGCCAGCAGTGATACTCCGGGACAGGGGCCAGATACGCAGTATTTT.

This clonotype was found a few times. The V and J genes are TRBV20-1 and TRBJ1-2, with TRBD1 as a possible D gene (6 bases). Looked up from germline, CDR1 is DFQATT and CDR2 is SNEGSKA (reference sequence). V gave up 0 bases and J gave up 4 bases, with 12 bases separating them. The CDR3 has 14 amino acids. The chain's CDR3 is CSARDPGDSYGYTF. Written as DNA, the CDR3 is TGCAGTGCTAGAGATCCAGGGGACTCCTATGGCTACACCTTC.

V usage is TRBV6-1 and J usage is TRBJ2-5, with 12 nucleotides matching TRBD2. The CDR3 totals 17 residues. V dropped 4 bases and J dropped 5; count of bases not matched to a gene: 11. The germline V gene encodes CDR1 MNHNS and CDR2 SASEGT. The CDR3 bases are TGTGCCAGCAGTGTCCGTAGCCGGACTAGCGGGAAGGAGACCCAGTACTTC. Its translation is CASSVRSRTSGKETQYF.

This clonotype occurred once. The chain is built from TRBV20-1 and TRBJ2-7; possible D gene TRBD2, 5 bases. Trimming shortened V by 5 bases and J by 2 bases, and 22 bases separated the two germline ends. The CDR3 loop spans 16 amino acids. CDR1 is DFQATT and CDR2 is SNEGSKA in the germline V gene (reference sequence). The CDR3 sequence is CSAQLDRFGGTYEQYF. DNA for the CDR3: TGCAGTGCTCAACTAGATAGGTTTGGCGGTACCTACGAGCAGTACTTC.

The genes are TRBV20-1 and TRBJ1-5, with TRBD1 as a possible D gene (6 bases). There are 15 residues in the CDR3. The V end lost 1 base, the J end lost 0 bases, and 10 bases lay between the germline ends. CDR1 and CDR2 from the germline V gene are DFQATT and SNEGSKA (reference sequence). CDR3 in DNA: TGCAGTGCTAGAGTGACGGGACATAGCAATCAGCCCCAGCATTTT. Its translation is CSARVTGHSNQPQHF.

The V gene is TRBV7-3, the J gene TRBJ2-5, with TRBD2 as a possible D gene (6 bases). V was clipped by 2 bases and J by 1 base, with 11 bases between them. The CDR3 has 15 residues. The germline V gene encodes CDR1 SGHTA and CDR2 FQGTGA. DNA of the CDR3: TGTGCCAGCAGCTTAGTCGCGGGGTCCCAAGAGACCCAGTACTTC. Translated: CASSLVAGSQETQYF.

The V call is TRBV7-8, the J call TRBJ2-7; D ambiguous. The germline gives CDR1 SGHVS, CDR2 FQNEAQ. The CDR3 contains 14 residues. The V end was cut by 5 bases, the J end by 0 bases, with 11 bases between. Here the CDR3 reads CASSPVYSSYEQYF. For the CDR3, the DNA is TGTGCCAGCAGCCCAGTGTACAGCTCCTACGAGCAGTACTTC.

This chain links TRBV6-2 or TRBV6-3 with TRBJ2-3, with 9 bases lining up with TRBD1. Germline CDR1 and CDR2: MNHEY and SVGEGT. The V gene end was trimmed by 6 bases and the J gene end by 2 bases; junction bases not matched to a gene: 6. The CDR3 totals 15 residues. The CDR3 DNA reads as TGTGCCAGCAGCCCCGGGACAGGGCACACAGATACGCAGTATTTT. Its translation is CASSPGTGHTDTQYF.